The 8 T cell receptor beta chains reported below all come from one sample, sequenced in a study of technical replicates of blood from several donors. The repertoire was sequenced with immunoSEQ multiplex PCR; TCRdb's copy has only in-frame clones and lacks some. This sample has more than 50,000 clones, with 87% found just once. The specimen was PBMCs. These receptor sequences come from a human donor in good health. Some clones in this sample may be carry-over from other donors' samples.

This chain joins TRBV7-9 and TRBJ2-3, with TRBD2 matching 14 bases. The length of the CDR3 is 17 residues. V shed 5 bases and J 0 bases; nucleotides not matched to a gene: 4. In germline, CDR1 is SEHNR, CDR2 FQNEAQ (reference sequence). The CDR3 coding sequence is TGTGCCAGCAGCCAGGGACTAGCGGGGGCGAGCACAGATACGCAGTATTTT. Amino acid sequence: CASSQGLAGASTDTQYF.

V usage is TRBV6-6 and J usage is TRBJ1-1; D is perhaps TRBD1 (6 bases). V was pared by 6 bases and J by 8 bases, with 13 bases between. CDR3 length: 12 amino acids. Germline V gene lookup returns CDR1 MNHNY and CDR2 SVGAGI (reference sequence). The CDR3 sequence is CASRPPTGEAFF. Written as DNA, the CDR3 is TGTGCCAGCAGACCACCAACAGGGGAAGCTTTCTTT.

This sequence joins TRBV7-9 and TRBJ2-3, with 16 bases aligning to TRBD2. Trimming took 5 bases from V and 2 from J; bases not matched to a gene: 4. The CDR3 spans 17 residues. CDR1 and CDR2 (germline): SEHNR, FQNEAQ (reference sequence). As DNA, the CDR3 is TGTGCCAGCAGCCCGGGACTAGCGGGGGGGTACACAGATACGCAGTATTTT. Its translation is CASSPGLAGGYTDTQYF. Together with reference TRBV7-9 and TRBJ2-3, the CDR3 gives the full variable domain: DTGVSQNPRHKITKRGQNVTFRCDPISEHNRLYWYRQTLGQGPEFLTYFQNEAQLEKSRLLSDRFSAERPKGSFSTLEIQRTEQGDSAMYLCASSPGLAGGYTDTQYFGPGTRLTVL.

This clone came up once. The J gene is TRBJ2-7, the V gene TRBV19; TRBD1 matches at 9 bases. The germline V gene encodes CDR1 LNHDA and CDR2 SQIVND (reference sequence). The CDR3 runs to 16 residues. With 5 bases clipped from V and 7 bases from J, the junction kept 15 bases outside the gene matches. CDR3 region: CASSPTPGQGSVEQYF. In DNA, the CDR3 is TGTGCCAGTAGTCCGACCCCGGGACAGGGCTCTGTGGAGCAGTACTTC.

The chain links TRBV27 to TRBJ1-2; TRBD1 matches at 8 bases. Germline V gene sequence: CDR1 MNHEY, CDR2 SMNVEV (reference sequence). This CDR3 is 12 amino acids long. Losses at the gene ends were 5 bases for V and 14 bases for J; bases not matched to a gene: 10. The DNA for the CDR3 is TGTGCCAGCAGTGCCCCAGGGGGCGCGGAGACCTTC. Encoded protein: CASSAPGGAETF.

The gene calls are TRBV10-3 and TRBJ1-1, with a possible D match to TRBD1 (6 bases). There are 14 residues in the CDR3. V was trimmed by 0 bases and J by 4 bases, leaving 9 bases between them. Germline-derived CDR1 and CDR2 are ENHRY and SYGVKD. The CDR3 nucleotides are TGTGCCATCAGTGAGTCTCAAGGGGGCACTGAAGCTTTCTTT. Translating gives CAISESQGGTEAFF.

The chain recombines TRBV2 with TRBJ2-1, with 7 bases matching TRBD2. Germline CDR1 is SNHLY and CDR2 is FYNNEI. Trimming took 7 bases from V and 0 from J; bases not matched to a gene: 9. The CDR3 is made up of 16 amino acids. The CDR3 here is CASTIAGGSSYNEQFF. The CDR3 DNA is TGTGCCAGCACCATCGCCGGCGGGAGCTCCTACAATGAGCAGTTCTTC.

The V gene is TRBV7-9, the J gene TRBJ1-4; no definite D call. The V end lost 4 bases, the J end lost 7 bases, and 10 bases lay between the germline ends. The germline V gene encodes CDR1 SEHNR and CDR2 FQNEAQ (reference sequence). The CDR3 spans 13 residues. CDR3: CASSSAMSEKLFF. In nucleotides, the CDR3 is TGTGCCAGCAGCTCAGCCATGAGTGAAAAACTGTTTTTT.